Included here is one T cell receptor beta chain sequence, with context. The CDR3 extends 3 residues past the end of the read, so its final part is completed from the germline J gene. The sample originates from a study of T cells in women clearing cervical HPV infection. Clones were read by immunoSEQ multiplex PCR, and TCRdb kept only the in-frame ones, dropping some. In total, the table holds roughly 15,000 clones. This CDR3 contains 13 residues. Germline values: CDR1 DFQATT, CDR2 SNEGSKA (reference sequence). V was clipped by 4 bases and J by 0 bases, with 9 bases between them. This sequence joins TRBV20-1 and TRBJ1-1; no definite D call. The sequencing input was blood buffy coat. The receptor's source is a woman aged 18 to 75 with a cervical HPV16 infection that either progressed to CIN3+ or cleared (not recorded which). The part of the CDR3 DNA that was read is TGCAGTGCTAAGACTTGGATGAACACTGAA. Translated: CSAKTWMNTE. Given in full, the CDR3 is CSAKTWMNTEAFF.